Given below is one T cell receptor (beta chain) in context. This clonotype came up many times. Its antigen is not yet known. Base qualities are not provided; no much larger clone lies one nucleotide away. The sample comes from a study of CD8 T cells in ankylosing spondylitis (dated by TCRdb to about 2017). General notes on the study: T cell receptor beta repertoires were profiled in healthy donors and ankylosing spondylitis patients so that disease-linked TCR variants could be found. The full study cohort was made up of roughly 25 ankylosing spondylitis patients and 108 healthy donors. Samples of peripheral blood were taken, and for ankylosing spondylitis patients, synovial fluid was collected as well. General conclusions and limits of the study: A TCR beta motif of fewer than 10 highly homologous amino acid variants appeared characteristic of blood from ankylosing spondylitis patients. Some motif variants were previously reported in synovial fluid and blood of reactive arthritis patients, suggesting common disease-initiation mechanisms. According to the report, matched synovial fluid samples from ankylosing spondylitis patients were significantly enriched for the disease-linked clones. The disease-linked clones showed a CD8+ phenotype and occurred at relatively low frequencies in peripheral blood.

Sequencing instrument: Illumina HiSeq 2500. TCR beta libraries were prepared by quantitative 5'-RACE with molecular barcodes. The authors' pipeline ran thus. A new computational method, built on a probabilistic model of VDJ rearrangement, was used to identify disease-linked TCR variants. TCRdb reanalyzed the raw reads on its own, using fastp at Q25 for trimming and MiXCR for clone calling, and kept in-frame beta chains. One record per CDR3 amino acid sequence lists the most common genes and DNA. Clone size and V and J calls follow TCRdb, not the original study. Present in this sample are 300,000 to 400,000 distinct CDR3 sequences, 14% to 15% of which were seen just once. Roughly 0.99% of the sample goes to the ten largest clones. The source is a male donor with ankylosing spondylitis or in good health (not recorded which). Specimen: blood, either unsorted or a sorted T cell fraction (not recorded which).

The sequenced DNA: TGTGCCAGCAGCTCTCCTTGGACAGGGACGGAGACCCAGTACTTC. It translates to CASSSPWTGTETQYF. The chain couples TRBV7-2 to TRBJ2-5; TRBD1 matches 8 bases in the middle. Reading the germline V gene gives CDR1 SGHTA and CDR2 FQGNSA. Unmatched junction bases come to 9, with V trimmed by 4 bases and J by 5 bases. The CDR3 runs 15 residues from the cysteine to the phenylalanine. The entry retains the CDR3 DNA only, 45 bases that are in frame from base 1.